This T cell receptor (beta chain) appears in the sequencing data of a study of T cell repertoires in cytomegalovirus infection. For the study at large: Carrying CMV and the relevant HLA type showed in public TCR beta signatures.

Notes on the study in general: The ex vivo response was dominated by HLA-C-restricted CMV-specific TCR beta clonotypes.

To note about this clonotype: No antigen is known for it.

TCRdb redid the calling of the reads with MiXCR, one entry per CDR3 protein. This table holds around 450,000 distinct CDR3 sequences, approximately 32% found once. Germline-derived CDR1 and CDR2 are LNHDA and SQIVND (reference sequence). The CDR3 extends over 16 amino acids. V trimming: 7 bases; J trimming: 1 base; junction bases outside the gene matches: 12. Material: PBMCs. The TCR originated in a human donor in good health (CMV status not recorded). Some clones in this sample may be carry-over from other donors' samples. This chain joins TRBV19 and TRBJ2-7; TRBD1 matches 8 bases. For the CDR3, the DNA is TGTGCCAGTACCCCTGGGGACAGGTTTGGATCCTACGAGCAGTACTTC. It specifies CASTPGDRFGSYEQYF.